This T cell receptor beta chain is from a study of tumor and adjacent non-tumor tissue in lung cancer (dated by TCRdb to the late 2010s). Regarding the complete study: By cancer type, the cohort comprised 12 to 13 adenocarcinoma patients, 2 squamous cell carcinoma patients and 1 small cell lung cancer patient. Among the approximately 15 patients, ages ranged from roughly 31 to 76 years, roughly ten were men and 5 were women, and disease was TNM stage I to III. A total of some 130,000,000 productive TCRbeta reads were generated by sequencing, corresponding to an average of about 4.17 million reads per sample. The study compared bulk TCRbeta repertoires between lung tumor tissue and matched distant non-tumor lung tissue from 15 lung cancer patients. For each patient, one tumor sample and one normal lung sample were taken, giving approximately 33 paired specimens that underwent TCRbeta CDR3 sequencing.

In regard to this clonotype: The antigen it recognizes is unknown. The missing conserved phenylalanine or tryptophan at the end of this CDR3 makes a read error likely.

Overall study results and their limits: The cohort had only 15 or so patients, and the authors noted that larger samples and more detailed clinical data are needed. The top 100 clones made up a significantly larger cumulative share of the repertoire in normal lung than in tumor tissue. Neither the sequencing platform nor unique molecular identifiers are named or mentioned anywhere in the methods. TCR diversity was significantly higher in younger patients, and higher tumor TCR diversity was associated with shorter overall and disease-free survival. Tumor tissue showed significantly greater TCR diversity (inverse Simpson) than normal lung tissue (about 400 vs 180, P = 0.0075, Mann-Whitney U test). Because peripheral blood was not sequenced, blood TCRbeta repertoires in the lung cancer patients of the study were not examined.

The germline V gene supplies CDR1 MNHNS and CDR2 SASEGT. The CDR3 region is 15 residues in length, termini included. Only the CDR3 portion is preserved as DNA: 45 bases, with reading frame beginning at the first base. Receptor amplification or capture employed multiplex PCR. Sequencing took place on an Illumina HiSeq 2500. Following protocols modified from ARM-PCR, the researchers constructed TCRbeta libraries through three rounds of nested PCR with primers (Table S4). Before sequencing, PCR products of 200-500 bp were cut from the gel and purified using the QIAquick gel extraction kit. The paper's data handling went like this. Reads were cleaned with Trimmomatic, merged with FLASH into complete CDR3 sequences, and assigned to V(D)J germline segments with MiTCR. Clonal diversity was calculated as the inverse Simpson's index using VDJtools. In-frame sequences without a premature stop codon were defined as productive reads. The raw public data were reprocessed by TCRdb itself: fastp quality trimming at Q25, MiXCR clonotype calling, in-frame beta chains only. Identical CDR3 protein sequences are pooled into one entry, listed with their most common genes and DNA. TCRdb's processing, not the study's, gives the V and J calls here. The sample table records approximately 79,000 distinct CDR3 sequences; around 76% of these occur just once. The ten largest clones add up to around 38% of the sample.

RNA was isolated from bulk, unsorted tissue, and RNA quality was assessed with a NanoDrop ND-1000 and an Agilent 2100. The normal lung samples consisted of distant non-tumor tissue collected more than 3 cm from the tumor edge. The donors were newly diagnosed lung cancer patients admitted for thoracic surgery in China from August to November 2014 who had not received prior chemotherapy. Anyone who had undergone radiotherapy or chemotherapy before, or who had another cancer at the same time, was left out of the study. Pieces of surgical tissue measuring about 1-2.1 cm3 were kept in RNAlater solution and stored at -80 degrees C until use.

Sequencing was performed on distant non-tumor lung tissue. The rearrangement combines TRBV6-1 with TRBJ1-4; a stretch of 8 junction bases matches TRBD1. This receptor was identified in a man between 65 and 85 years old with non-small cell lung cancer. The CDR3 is CASTEGRTGSEKLFS. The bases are TGTGCCAGCACTGAAGGAAGGACAGGGTCTGAAAAACTGTTTTCT.